This TCR beta chain is from a study of cytomegalovirus exposure and HLA in healthy donors. Overall study findings and caveats: The study recorded fewer than 200 TCR beta chains that were cytomegalovirus-associated.

The CDR3 sequence is 16 residues long. The germline gives CDR1 MNHNY, CDR2 SVGAGI (reference sequence). Trimming removed 5 bases at V and 5 bases at J, with 19 bases between. TCRdb keeps only in-frame clones here, not all; method: immunoSEQ multiplex PCR. The sample lists around 300,000 clones; roughly nine tenths were seen once. Concerning this clone itself: What it binds is unknown.

The chain employs TRBV6-6 and TRBJ2-4; weak D call: TRBD2 (5 bases). This TCR was recovered from a woman younger than 45 in good health and CMV-seropositive. Input material: PBMCs. CDR3 amino acids: CASSQSPLAPQNIQYF. CDR3 sequence (DNA): TGTGCCAGCAGTCAAAGTCCCCTAGCACCTCAAAACATTCAGTACTTC.